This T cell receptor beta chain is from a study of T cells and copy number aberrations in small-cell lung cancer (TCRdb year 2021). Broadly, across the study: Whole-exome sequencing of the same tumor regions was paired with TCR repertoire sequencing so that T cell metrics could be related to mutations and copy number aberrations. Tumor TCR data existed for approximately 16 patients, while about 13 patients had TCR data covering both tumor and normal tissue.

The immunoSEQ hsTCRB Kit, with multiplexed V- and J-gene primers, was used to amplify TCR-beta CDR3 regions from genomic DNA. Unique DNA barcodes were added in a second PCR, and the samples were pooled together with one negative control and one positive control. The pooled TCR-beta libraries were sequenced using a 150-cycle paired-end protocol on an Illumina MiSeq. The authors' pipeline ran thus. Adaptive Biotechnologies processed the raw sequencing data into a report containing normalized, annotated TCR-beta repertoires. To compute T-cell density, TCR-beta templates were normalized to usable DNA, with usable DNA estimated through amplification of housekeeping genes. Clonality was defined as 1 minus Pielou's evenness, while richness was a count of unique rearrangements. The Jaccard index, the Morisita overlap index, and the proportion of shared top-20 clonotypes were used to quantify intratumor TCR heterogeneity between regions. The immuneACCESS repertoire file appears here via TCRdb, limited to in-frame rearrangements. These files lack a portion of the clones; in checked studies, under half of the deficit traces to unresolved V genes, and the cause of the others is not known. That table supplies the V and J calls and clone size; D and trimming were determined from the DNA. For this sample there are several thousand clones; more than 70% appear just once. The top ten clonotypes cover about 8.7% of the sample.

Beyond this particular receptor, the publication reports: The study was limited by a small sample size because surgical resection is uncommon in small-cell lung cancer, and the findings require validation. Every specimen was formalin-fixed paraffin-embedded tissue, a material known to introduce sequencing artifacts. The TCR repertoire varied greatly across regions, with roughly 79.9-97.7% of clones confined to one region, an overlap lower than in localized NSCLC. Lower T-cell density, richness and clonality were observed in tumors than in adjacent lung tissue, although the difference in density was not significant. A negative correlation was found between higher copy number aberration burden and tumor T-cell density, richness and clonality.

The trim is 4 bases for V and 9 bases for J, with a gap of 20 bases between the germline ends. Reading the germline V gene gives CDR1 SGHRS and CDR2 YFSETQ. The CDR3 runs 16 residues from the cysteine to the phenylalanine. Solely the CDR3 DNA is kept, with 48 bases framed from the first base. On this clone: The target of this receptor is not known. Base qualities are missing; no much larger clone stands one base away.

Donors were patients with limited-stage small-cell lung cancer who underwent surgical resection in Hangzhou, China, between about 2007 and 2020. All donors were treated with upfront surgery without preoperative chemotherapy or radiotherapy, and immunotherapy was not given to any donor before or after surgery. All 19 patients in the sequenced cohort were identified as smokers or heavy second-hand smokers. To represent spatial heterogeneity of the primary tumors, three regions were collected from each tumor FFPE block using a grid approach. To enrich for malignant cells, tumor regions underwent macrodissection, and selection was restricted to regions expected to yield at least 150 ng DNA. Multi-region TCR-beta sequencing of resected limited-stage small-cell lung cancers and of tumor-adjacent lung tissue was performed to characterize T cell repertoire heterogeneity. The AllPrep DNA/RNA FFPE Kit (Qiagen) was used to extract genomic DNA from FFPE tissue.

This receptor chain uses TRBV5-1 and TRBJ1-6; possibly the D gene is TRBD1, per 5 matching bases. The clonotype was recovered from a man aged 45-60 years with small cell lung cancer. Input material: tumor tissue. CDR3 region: CASSTQPGSRGSPLHF. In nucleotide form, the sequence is TGCGCCAGCAGCACACAACCAGGGAGTCGGGGTTCACCCCTCCACTTT.